These 27 T cell receptor beta chains share one sample of origin, sequenced in a study of blood T cell repertoires in COVID-19. The repertoire was sequenced with immunoSEQ multiplex PCR; TCRdb's copy has only in-frame clones and lacks some. Among 52,000 or so clones listed, 85% to 95% were seen once. Sequencing was done on a sample of peripheral blood. Every receptor here comes from a man aged 50 to 60 with acute or convalescent COVID-19.

V gene TRBV30 combines with J gene TRBJ1-4, with 7 bases lining up with TRBD1. Germline assignment: CDR1 GTSNPN and CDR2 SVGIG (reference sequence). J lost 4 bases, V lost 1 base, and 3 bases had no gene match. The CDR3 runs to 14 residues. The CDR3 region has the DNA TGTGCCTGGAGTGCCACAGGGGTTAATGAAAAACTGTTTTTT. Translation: CAWSATGVNEKLFF.

The chain has TRBV4-2 and TRBJ2-1; 11 nucleotides line up with TRBD2. Germline values: CDR1 LGHNA, CDR2 YNFKEQ. Losses at the gene ends were 0 bases for V and 10 bases for J; bases not matched to a gene: 11. This CDR3 comprises 17 residues. The CDR3: CASSQDLAGGPHREQFF. In DNA, the CDR3 is TGTGCCAGCAGCCAAGATCTAGCGGGAGGCCCGCATCGGGAGCAGTTCTTC.

The chain uses TRBV27 and TRBJ1-5; D perhaps matches TRBD1 (5 bases). CDR3 length equals 14 residues. Germline lookup yields CDR1 MNHEY and CDR2 SMNVEV (reference sequence). The V and J ends lost 2 bases and 7 bases respectively, with 12 bases between them. The CDR3 protein is CASSLTGGGQPQHF. Here the CDR3 DNA reads TGTGCCAGCAGTTTAACGGGGGGTGGGCAGCCCCAGCATTTT.

This clone was detected only once. The chain uses TRBV18 and TRBJ2-7; TRBD2 is a possible D gene (7 bases). With 2 bases removed from V and 0 bases from J, the gap between germline ends came to 17 bases. CDR3 size: 17 residues. Germline V gene data show CDR1 as KGHSH and CDR2 as LQKENI. The CDR3 DNA is TGTGCCAGCTCACCAACTGGGGCGGGGGCTCCCTCCTACGAGCAGTACTTC. This gives the protein CASSPTGAGAPSYEQYF.

The chain couples TRBV7-9 to TRBJ1-1, with a possible D match to TRBD1 (6 bases). The germline CDR1 and CDR2 sequences are SEHNR and FQNEAQ (reference sequence). The CDR3 is made up of 15 amino acids. Trimming pared 7 bases from V and 0 bases from J, leaving 15 bases between. The CDR3: CASTPRGAVNTEAFF. The DNA for the CDR3 is TGTGCCAGCACCCCCCGGGGGGCCGTGAACACTGAAGCTTTCTTT.

A single count supports this clone. The chain joins TRBV5-1 to TRBJ1-1; D might be TRBD1 (6 bases). V was trimmed by 3 bases and J by 4 bases, leaving 13 bases between them. The CDR3 is made up of 14 amino acids. From germline, CDR1 is SGHRS and CDR2 YFSETQ. CDR3 sequence (DNA): TGCGCCAGCAGCTCCCAGGGAGGGGGCACTGAAGCTTTCTTT. Its translation is CASSSQGGGTEAFF. Filled out from reference TRBV5-1 and TRBJ1-1, the complete variable domain reads KAGVTQTPRYLIKTRGQQVTLSCSPISGHRSVSWYQQTPGQGLQFLFEYFSETQRNKGNFPGRFSGRQFSNSRSEMNVSTLELGDSALYLCASSSQGGGTEAFFGQGTRLTVV.

This clone was detected only once. The chain is built from TRBV6-5 and TRBJ1-2; D unclear. Trimming stripped 7 bases from V and 3 bases from J, with 12 bases between. Germline V lookup: CDR1 MNHEY, CDR2 SVGAGI. The CDR3 is 13 residues long. The CDR3 sequence is CASTDNADYGYTF. The DNA for the CDR3 is TGTGCCAGCACCGACAATGCCGACTATGGCTACACCTTC.

This chain joins TRBV27 and TRBJ2-3; 11 nucleotides align to TRBD1. Germline CDR1 MNHEY, CDR2 SMNVEV (reference sequence). This CDR3 contains 18 residues. V shed 4 bases and J 4 bases; nucleotides not matched to a gene: 13. The CDR3 reads CASSSLGTGGKGADTQYF. In nucleotides, the CDR3 is TGTGCCAGCAGTTCCCTCGGGACAGGGGGTAAGGGCGCAGATACGCAGTATTTT.

The chain carries TRBV27 and TRBJ2-7; D is possibly TRBD2 (6 bases). CDR1 is MNHEY and CDR2 is SMNVEV in the germline V gene (reference sequence). The germline V and J ends were trimmed by 6 bases and 4 bases, with 16 bases remaining between them. CDR3 size: 14 residues. The CDR3 loop is CASSTPRDFYEQYF. CDR3 DNA sequence: TGTGCCAGCAGCACCCCTCGGGACTTTTACGAGCAGTACTTC.

The chain employs TRBV1 and TRBJ2-7; the table's D gene call, TRBD2, was not cross checked with the DNA. TRBV1 is a documented pseudogene. The CDR3 consists of 16 residues. This chain's CDR3 is CTSSQVQREGAYEQYF. The CDR3 coding sequence is TGCACCAGCAGCCAAGTCCAGCGGGAGGGCGCCTACGAGCAGTACTTC.

The chain links TRBV12-5 to TRBJ1-5, with 10 bases lining up with TRBD1. This CDR3 is built from 14 residues. The V and J ends lost 4 bases and 7 bases, in that order; junction bases with no gene match: 4. Germline V gene lookup returns CDR1 LGHNT and CDR2 FRNRAP. The DNA of the CDR3 is TGTGCTAGTGGTTACGGGACAGGGGTGCAGCCCCAGCATTTT. Its protein product is CASGYGTGVQPQHF. The full variable domain, in which reference TRBV12-5 and TRBJ1-5 provide the parts outside the CDR3, is DARVTQTPRHKVTEMGQEVTMRCQPILGHNTVFWYRQTMMQGLELLAYFRNRAPLDDSGMPKDRFSAEMPDATLATLKIQPSEPRDSAVYFCASGYGTGVQPQHFGDGTRLSIL.

The chain carries TRBV27 and TRBJ2-3, with 9 bases that match TRBD1. The CDR3 runs 15 residues. After removal of 2 bases from V and 5 bases from J, the junction contained 5 bases not matched to a gene. Germline CDR1 is MNHEY and CDR2 is SMNVEV (reference sequence). CDR3 DNA sequence: TGTGCCAGCAGTTTAACAGGGGGCCGGGGAGATACGCAGTATTTT. Translation: CASSLTGGRGDTQYF.

This chain links TRBV6-2 or TRBV6-3 with TRBJ1-4, with TRBD1 as a possible D gene (6 bases). The CDR3 is 13 residues long. Germline lookup yields CDR1 MNHEY and CDR2 SVGEGT. The germline V and J ends were trimmed by 2 bases and 8 bases, with 9 bases remaining between them. The CDR3 loop is CASSYPQGEKLFF. CDR3 nucleotides: TGTGCCAGCAGTTACCCACAGGGCGAAAAACTGTTTTTT.

The V gene is TRBV15, the J gene TRBJ1-4; tentatively, D is TRBD1 (5 bases). Per the germline V gene, CDR1 is LNHNV and CDR2 is YYDKDF (reference sequence). V was clipped by 0 bases and J by 0 bases, with 5 bases between them. This CDR3 is built from 15 residues. The chain's CDR3 is CATSRETATNEKLFF. The CDR3 nucleotides are TGTGCCACCAGCAGAGAGACAGCAACTAATGAAAAACTGTTTTTT.

This clone was observed a single time. The rearrangement uses TRBV27 and TRBJ1-2, with 7 nucleotides matching TRBD1. V lost 4 bases and J lost 8; bases outside the gene matches: 10. This CDR3 region has 14 residues. CDR1 MNHEY and CDR2 SMNVEV come from the germline V gene (reference sequence). The CDR3 DNA follows: TGTGCCAGCAGTTCATCGACAGGGATCGGCGGCTACACCTTC. This sequence encodes CASSSSTGIGGYTF.

This CDR3 reads CATSDSWTGGYEQYF. The CDR3, as DNA: TGTGCCACCAGTGACTCCTGGACAGGGGGATACGAGCAGTACTTC. This rearrangement joins TRBV24-1 to TRBJ2-7, with TRBD1 matching 10 bases. Germline loops: CDR1 KGHDR, CDR2 SFDVKD. This CDR3 region has 15 residues. The J segment lost 4 bases and the V segment lost 4 bases, leaving 6 bases of the junction unmatched.

The rearrangement links TRBV7-2 to TRBJ2-7; 7 nucleotides match TRBD2. CDR1 and CDR2 from the germline V gene are SGHTA and FQGNSA. V shed 10 bases and J 2 bases; nucleotides not matched to a gene: 11. The length of the CDR3 is 14 residues. The CDR3 nucleotides are TGTGCCATTCGGGCCAGCGGGAAAACCTACGAGCAGTACTTC. It specifies CAIRASGKTYEQYF. Drawing the rest from reference TRBV7-2 and TRBJ2-7, the complete variable domain is GAGVSQSPSNKVTEKGKDVELRCDPISGHTALYWYRQSLGQGLEFLIYFQGNSAPDKSGLPSDRFSAERTGGSVSTLTIQRTQQEDSAVYLCAIRASGKTYEQYFGPGTRLTVT.

V usage is TRBV7-9 and J usage is TRBJ2-2; 12 bases agree with TRBD1. Trimming cost V 3 bases and J 5 bases; bases outside gene matches: 13. This CDR3 contains 19 residues. The germline V gene encodes CDR1 SEHNR and CDR2 FQNEAQ (reference sequence). The CDR3 is CASSFLEGQGAAQTGELFF. CDR3 nucleotides: TGTGCCAGCAGCTTCCTCGAGGGACAGGGGGCCGCACAAACCGGGGAGCTGTTTTTT.

The rearrangement uses TRBV11-2 and TRBJ1-4, with 11 bases identical to TRBD1. Germline V gene sequence: CDR1 SGHAT, CDR2 FQNNGV. This CDR3 has 14 amino acids. The V gene end was trimmed by 5 bases and the J gene end by 11 bases; junction bases not matched to a gene: 7. CDR3 nucleotide sequence: TGTGCCAGCAGCCCCGGGACAGGGGGGTATAAACTGTTTTTT. Protein: CASSPGTGGYKLFF.

V usage is TRBV12-3 or TRBV12-4 and J usage is TRBJ1-2, with TRBD1 identical over 8 bases. The trim removed 8 bases at V and 4 bases at J, leaving 6 bases unmatched. CDR3 size: 13 residues. CDR3 nucleotides: TGTGCCAGCTTCAGGGGGCTCGTCTATGGCTACACCTTC. Protein product: CASFRGLVYGYTF.

J is TRBJ2-1 and V is TRBV5-8; maybe TRBD2 (7 bases). The CDR3 has 16 amino acids. The germline V and J ends were trimmed by 1 base and 0 bases, with 11 bases remaining between them. Germline CDR1 reads SGHTS; CDR2 reads YDEGEE. The DNA for the CDR3 is TGTGCCAGCAGCTTGAGGGGGAGGGCCTCCTACAATGAGCAGTTCTTC. Encoded protein: CASSLRGRASYNEQFF.

The chain employs TRBV30 and TRBJ1-4; D perhaps matches TRBD1 (5 bases). Germline-derived CDR1 and CDR2 are GTSNPN and SVGIG (reference sequence). V shed 0 bases and J shed 8 bases, with 13 bases lying between them. CDR3 length: 14 amino acids. The CDR3 loop is CAWSVPGNREKLFF. DNA for the CDR3: TGTGCCTGGAGTGTGCCAGGGAATCGGGAAAAACTGTTTTTT.

In regard to this clone: Relative to the germline gene, one junction end is altered; a read error may explain this. The chain couples TRBV27 to TRBJ2-5; TRBD1 aligns across 8 bases. The CDR3 extends over 15 amino acids. Germline V gene data show CDR1 as MNHEY and CDR2 as SMNVEV (reference sequence). The CDR3 region has the DNA TGTGCCAGCAGCCGTGAGACAGGGGCCCAAAAGACCCAGTACTTC. Its translation is CASSRETGAQKTQYF.

CDR3 DNA: TGCGCCAGCAGCTCTGAGCTGGGACAGAGCACAGATACGCAGTATTTT. Amino acids: CASSSELGQSTDTQYF. The chain carries TRBV5-1 and TRBJ2-3; TRBD1 agrees at 7 bases. V lost 3 bases to trimming and J lost 0 bases; unmatched junction nucleotides: 7. The CDR3 length is 16 residues. Germline V CDR1 and CDR2: SGHRS, YFSETQ.

The rearrangement uses TRBV19 and TRBJ1-4, with a tentative D call TRBD1 (6 bases). The CDR3 loop spans 15 amino acids. Germline values: CDR1 LNHDA, CDR2 SQIVND (reference sequence). V lost 5 bases and J 6 bases, leaving 16 bases between the germline ends. The CDR3 sequence is CASSGPARGYEKLFF. The CDR3 DNA follows: TGTGCCAGTAGTGGGCCCGCCAGGGGTTATGAAAAACTGTTTTTT.

V gene TRBV19 combines with J gene TRBJ2-2, with 13 bases fitting TRBD2. The junction had 8 bases not matched to a gene; V was cut back by 5 bases and J by 5 bases. This CDR3 is 17 amino acids long. The germline V gene encodes CDR1 LNHDA and CDR2 SQIVND (reference sequence). CDR3 sequence (DNA): TGTGCCAGTAGTTCTCGGACTAGCGGGAGTCGAACCGGGGAGCTGTTTTTT. Encoded protein: CASSSRTSGSRTGELFF.

The CDR3 region is CASSHSGGPDTQYF. For the CDR3, the DNA is TGTGCCAGCAGCCACTCGGGGGGTCCAGATACGCAGTATTTT. The rearrangement links TRBV3-1 (or the pseudogene TRBV3-2) to TRBJ2-3; TRBD2 matches 7 bases. The ends lost 3 bases at V and 4 bases at J; junction bases unmatched: 4. The CDR3 spans 14 residues. CDR1 is LGHDT and CDR2 is YNNKEL in the germline V gene (reference sequence).